The present T cell receptor (beta chain) was sequenced within a study of blood T cell repertoires in COVID-19. The CDR3 length is 14 residues. V lost 3 bases to trimming and J lost 0 bases, with 8 bases between them. Germline CDR1 and CDR2: LNHDA and SQIVND (reference sequence). Per the original data handling: Estimates of nucleated cell counts were drawn from the amplification of reference gene primers. Here immunoSEQ multiplex PCR was the method, and the copy in TCRdb shows in-frame clones only, minus some. V and J calls plus clone size are reproduced from that table; the DNA served to infer D and trimming. The table lists 310,000 or so clones, about nine tenths of them singletons.

This TCR derives from a woman in her twenties or thirties with COVID-19, enrolled during active disease. The chain employs TRBV19 and TRBJ1-1; D is uncertain. The sequenced material came from peripheral blood. The CDR3 here is CASSMSRMNTEAFF. In DNA, the CDR3 is TGTGCCAGTAGTATGAGTCGTATGAACACTGAAGCTTTCTTT.